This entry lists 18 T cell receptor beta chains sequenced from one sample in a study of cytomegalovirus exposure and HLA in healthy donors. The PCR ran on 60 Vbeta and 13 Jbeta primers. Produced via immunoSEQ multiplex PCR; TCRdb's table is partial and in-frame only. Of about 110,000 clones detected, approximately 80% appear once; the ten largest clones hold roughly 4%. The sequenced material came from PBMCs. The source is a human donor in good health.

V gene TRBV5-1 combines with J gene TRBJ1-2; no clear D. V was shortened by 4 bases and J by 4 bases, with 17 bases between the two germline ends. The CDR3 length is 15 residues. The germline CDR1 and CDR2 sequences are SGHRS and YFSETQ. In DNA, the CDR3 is TGCGCCAGCAGCACCAGCGACGGGAGACTCTATGGCTACACCTTC. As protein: CASSTSDGRLYGYTF.

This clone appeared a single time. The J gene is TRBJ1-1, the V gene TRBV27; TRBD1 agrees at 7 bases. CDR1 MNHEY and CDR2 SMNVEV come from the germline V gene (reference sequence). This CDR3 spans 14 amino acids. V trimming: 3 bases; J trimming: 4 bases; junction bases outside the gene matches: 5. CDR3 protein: CASSLTGFITEAFF. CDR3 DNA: TGTGCCAGCAGTTTGACAGGGTTTATCACTGAAGCTTTCTTT.

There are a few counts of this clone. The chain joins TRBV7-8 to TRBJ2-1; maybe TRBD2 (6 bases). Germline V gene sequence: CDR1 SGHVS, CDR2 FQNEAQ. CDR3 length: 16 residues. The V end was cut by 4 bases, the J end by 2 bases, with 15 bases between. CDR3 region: CASSSRVPGAYNEQFF. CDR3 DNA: TGTGCCAGCAGCTCTAGAGTTCCGGGGGCCTACAATGAGCAGTTCTTC.

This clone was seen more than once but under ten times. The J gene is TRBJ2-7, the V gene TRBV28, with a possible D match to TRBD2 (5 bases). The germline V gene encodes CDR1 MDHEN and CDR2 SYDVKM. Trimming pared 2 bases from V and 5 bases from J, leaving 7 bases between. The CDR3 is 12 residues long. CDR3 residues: CASSLNGNEQYF. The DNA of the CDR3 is TGTGCCAGCAGTTTAAACGGGAACGAGCAGTACTTC.

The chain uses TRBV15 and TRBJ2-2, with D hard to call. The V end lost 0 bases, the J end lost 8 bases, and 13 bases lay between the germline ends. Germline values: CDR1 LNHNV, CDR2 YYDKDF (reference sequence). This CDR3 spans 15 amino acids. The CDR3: CATSRDPHPGGELFF. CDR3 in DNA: TGTGCCACCAGCAGAGATCCCCACCCCGGTGGGGAGCTGTTTTTT. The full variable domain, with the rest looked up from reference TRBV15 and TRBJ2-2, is DAMVIQNPRYQVTQFGKPVTLSCSQTLNHNVMYWYQQKSSQAPKLLFHYYDKDFNNEADTPDNFQSRRPNTSFCFLDIRSPGLGDTAMYLCATSRDPHPGGELFFGEGSRLTVL.

The DNA of the CDR3 is TGTGCCAGCAGCCCACGGACAGGGGACGGGGAGCTGTTTTTT. This codes for CASSPRTGDGELFF. V usage is TRBV5-8 and J usage is TRBJ2-2, with 9 bases that match TRBD1. This CDR3 contains 14 residues. The V and J ends lost 4 bases and 7 bases, in that order; junction bases with no gene match: 5. Germline V gene data show CDR1 as SGHTS and CDR2 as YDEGEE.

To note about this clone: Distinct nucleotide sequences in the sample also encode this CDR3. In DNA form, the CDR3 reads TGCGCCAGCAGCCACGGAGGATCTGGGACAGATACGCAGTATTTT. It yields the protein CASSHGGSGTDTQYF. This chain joins TRBV5-1 and TRBJ2-3; maybe TRBD2 (5 bases). V was cut by 4 bases and J by 3 bases, with 15 bases left in between. Germline V gives CDR1 SGHRS, CDR2 YFSETQ. CDR3 length equals 15 residues.

CDR3 coding DNA: TGCGCCAGCAGTAGAGGGACACAATCCTACGAGCAGTACTTC. Protein: CASSRGTQSYEQYF. The chain recombines TRBV10-1 with TRBJ2-7, with a possible D match to TRBD1 (6 bases). The V end was cut by 5 bases, the J end by 1 base, with 12 bases between. Per germline, CDR1 WNHNN and CDR2 SYGVQD (reference sequence). This CDR3 is built from 14 residues.

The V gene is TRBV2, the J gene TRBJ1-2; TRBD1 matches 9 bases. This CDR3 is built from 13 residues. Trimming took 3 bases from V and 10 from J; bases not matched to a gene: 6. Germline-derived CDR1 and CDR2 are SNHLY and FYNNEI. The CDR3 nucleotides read TGTGCCAGCAGTGACGGACAGGGGTTGTCCTACACCTTC. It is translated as CASSDGQGLSYTF.

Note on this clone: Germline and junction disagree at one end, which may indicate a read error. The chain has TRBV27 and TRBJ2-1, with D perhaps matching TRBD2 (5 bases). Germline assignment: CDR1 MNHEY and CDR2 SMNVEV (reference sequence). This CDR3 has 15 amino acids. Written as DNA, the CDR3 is TGTGTCAGCAGTTCTCGGGGTAGCTCCTACAATGAGCAGTTCTTC. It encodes CVSSSRGSSYNEQFF.

The CDR3 region is CASSYGDREGTDTQYF. The CDR3 DNA is TGTGCCAGCAGCTACGGGGACAGGGAGGGAACAGATACGCAGTATTTT. This chain links TRBV7-9 with TRBJ2-3; 9 bases are shared with TRBD1. The CDR3 is 16 amino acids. Germline values: CDR1 SEHNR, CDR2 FQNEAQ (reference sequence). V was clipped by 4 bases and J by 3 bases; unmatched bases: 8.

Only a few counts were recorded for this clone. The CDR3 nucleotides are TGTGCCAGTAGTGTCAGGGACTCCTACGAGCAGTACTTC. Its protein product is CASSVRDSYEQYF. The V call is TRBV19, the J call TRBJ2-7, with D tentatively TRBD1 (5 bases). Looked up from germline, CDR1 is LNHDA and CDR2 is SQIVND (reference sequence). The V gene lost 5 bases and the J gene lost 0 bases, with 8 bases spanning the gap. The CDR3 totals 13 residues.

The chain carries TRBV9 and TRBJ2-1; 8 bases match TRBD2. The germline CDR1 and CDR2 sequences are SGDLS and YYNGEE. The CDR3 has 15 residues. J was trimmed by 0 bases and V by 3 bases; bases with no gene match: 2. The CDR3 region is CASSGSGSSYNEQFF. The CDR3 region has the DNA TGTGCCAGCAGCGGAAGCGGGAGCTCCTACAATGAGCAGTTCTTC.

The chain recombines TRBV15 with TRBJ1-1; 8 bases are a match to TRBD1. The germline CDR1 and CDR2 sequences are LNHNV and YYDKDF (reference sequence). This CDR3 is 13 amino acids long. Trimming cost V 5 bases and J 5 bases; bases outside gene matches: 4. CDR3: CATSPRGRTEAFF. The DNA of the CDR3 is TGTGCCACCAGCCCCAGGGGGCGGACTGAAGCTTTCTTT. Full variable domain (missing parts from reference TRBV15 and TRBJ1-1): DAMVIQNPRYQVTQFGKPVTLSCSQTLNHNVMYWYQQKSSQAPKLLFHYYDKDFNNEADTPDNFQSRRPNTSFCFLDIRSPGLGDTAMYLCATSPRGRTEAFFGQGTRLTVV.

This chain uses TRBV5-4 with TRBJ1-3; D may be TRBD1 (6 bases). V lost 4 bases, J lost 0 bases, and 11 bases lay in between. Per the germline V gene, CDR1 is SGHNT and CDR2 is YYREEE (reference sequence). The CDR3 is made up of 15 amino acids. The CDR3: CASSPGQRSGNTIYF. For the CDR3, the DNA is TGTGCCAGCAGCCCCGGACAGCGCTCTGGAAACACCATATATTTT.

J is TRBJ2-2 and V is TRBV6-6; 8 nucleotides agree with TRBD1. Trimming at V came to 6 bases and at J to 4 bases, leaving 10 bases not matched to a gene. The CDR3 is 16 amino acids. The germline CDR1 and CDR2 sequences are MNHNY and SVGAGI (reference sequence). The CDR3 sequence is CASRAPWDRFTGELFF. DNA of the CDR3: TGTGCCAGCAGAGCACCGTGGGACAGGTTCACCGGGGAGCTGTTTTTT.

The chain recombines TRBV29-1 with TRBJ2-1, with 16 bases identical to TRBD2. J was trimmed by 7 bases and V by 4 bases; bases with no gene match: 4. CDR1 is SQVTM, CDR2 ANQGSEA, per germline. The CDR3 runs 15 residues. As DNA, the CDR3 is TGCAGCGTTGGAAAGGGACTAGCGGGAGGGAATGAGCAGTTCTTC. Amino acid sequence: CSVGKGLAGGNEQFF.

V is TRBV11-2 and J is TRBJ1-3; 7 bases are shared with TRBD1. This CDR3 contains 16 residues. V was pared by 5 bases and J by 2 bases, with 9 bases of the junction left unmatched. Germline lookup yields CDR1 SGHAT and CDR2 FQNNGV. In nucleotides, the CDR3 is TGTGCCAGCAGCGCGGAGGGGGCGTGGGCTGGAAACACCATATATTTT. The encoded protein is CASSAEGAWAGNTIYF.